Described below is a single T cell receptor beta chain sequence and its context. Its cognate antigen is unknown. This sample is part of a study of shared clonotypes between healthy human individuals. Researchers partitioned CD4+ cells into CD45RA+ naive and CD45RA-negative memory subsets. Study observations and caveats: Rarefaction showed sorted-subset sequencing was incomplete despite large depth. Naive subsets generally had larger estimated richness than memory subsets.

Assay: immunoSEQ multiplex PCR; the TCRdb copy retains only in-frame clones and omits some. This sample has approximately 1,000,000 clones; roughly 80% occur once, and the top ten carry approximately 0.9%. This CDR3 contains 15 residues. Germline-derived CDR1 and CDR2 are MNHNS and SASEGT. V lost 2 bases, J lost 4 bases, and 14 bases lay in between. The chain uses TRBV6-1 and TRBJ1-1; a weak D match, TRBD1 (6 bases). The sequenced material came from memory CD4+ T cells from PBMCs. Subset: CD45RA-negative fraction. This TCR was recovered from a man aged 18 to 29 in good health. Some clones in this sample may be carry-over from other donors' samples. The chain's CDR3 is CASSELGGLSTEAFF. The CDR3 nucleotides read TGTGCCAGCAGTGAACTGGGGGGGCTTAGCACTGAAGCTTTCTTT.